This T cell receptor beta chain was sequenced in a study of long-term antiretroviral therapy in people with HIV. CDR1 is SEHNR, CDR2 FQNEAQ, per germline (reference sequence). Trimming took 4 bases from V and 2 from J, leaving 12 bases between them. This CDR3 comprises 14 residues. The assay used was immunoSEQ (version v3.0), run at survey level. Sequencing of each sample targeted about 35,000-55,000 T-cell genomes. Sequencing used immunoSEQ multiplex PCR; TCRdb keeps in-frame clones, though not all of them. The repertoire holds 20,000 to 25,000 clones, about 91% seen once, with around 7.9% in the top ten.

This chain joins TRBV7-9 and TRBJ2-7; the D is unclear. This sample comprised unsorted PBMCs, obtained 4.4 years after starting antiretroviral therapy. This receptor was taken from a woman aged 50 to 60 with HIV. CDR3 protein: CASSSPLGTYEQYF. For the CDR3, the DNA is TGTGCCAGCAGCTCCCCCTTGGGGACCTACGAGCAGTACTTC.